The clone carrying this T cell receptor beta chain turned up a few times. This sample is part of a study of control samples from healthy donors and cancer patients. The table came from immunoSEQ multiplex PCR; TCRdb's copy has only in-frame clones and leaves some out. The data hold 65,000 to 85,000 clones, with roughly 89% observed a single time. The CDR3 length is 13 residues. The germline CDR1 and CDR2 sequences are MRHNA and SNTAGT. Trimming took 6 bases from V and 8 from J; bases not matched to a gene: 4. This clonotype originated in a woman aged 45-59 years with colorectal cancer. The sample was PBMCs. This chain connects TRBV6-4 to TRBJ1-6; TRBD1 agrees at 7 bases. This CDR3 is CASRRGLDSPLHF. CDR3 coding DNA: TGTGCCAGCAGGAGGGGGCTCGATTCACCCCTCCACTTT.